This T cell receptor beta chain was found in a study of cytomegalovirus exposure and HLA in healthy donors. Study context: Earlier results showed 117 million unique TCR beta sequences derived from about 179 million T cells. Study-wide results and caveats: A later analysis found most CMV-associated TCR beta chains apparently HLA-restricted. Of the V segments, some could not be distinguished, including TRBV6-2 and TRBV6-3, and were excluded. Despite most TCR sequences being rare, some public TCRs occurred in many donors.

This clone was detected a few times. The target antigen is unknown. The CDR3 extends over 11 amino acids. Germline CDR1 is MNHNS and CDR2 is SASEGT. V was clipped by 2 bases and J by 13 bases, with 8 bases between them. The PCR had 60 Vbeta and 13 Jbeta primers. Libraries were prepared by immunoSEQ multiplex PCR; TCRdb keeps only in-frame clonotypes and omits some of them. The repertoire holds 80,000 to 95,000 clones, with 60% to 85% as singletons. The genes are TRBV6-1 and TRBJ1-4; D is possibly TRBD1 (5 bases). The source material was PBMCs. This TCR came from a man aged 18 to 30 in good health and CMV-seropositive. CDR3 sequence: CASSEWGGLFF. In DNA form, the CDR3 reads TGTGCCAGCAGTGAATGGGGGGGACTGTTTTTT.